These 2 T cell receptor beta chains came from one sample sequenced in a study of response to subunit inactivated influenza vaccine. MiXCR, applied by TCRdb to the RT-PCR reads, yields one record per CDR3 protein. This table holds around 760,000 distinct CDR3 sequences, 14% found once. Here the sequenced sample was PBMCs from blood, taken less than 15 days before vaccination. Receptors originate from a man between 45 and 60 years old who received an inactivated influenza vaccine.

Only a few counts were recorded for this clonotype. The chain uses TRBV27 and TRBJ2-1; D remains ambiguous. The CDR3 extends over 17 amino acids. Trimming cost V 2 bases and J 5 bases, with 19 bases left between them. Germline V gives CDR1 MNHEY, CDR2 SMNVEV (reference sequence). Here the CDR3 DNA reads TGTGCCAGCAGTTTAACCGTTTCCCACCGAAGCCACAATGAGCAGTTCTTC. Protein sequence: CASSLTVSHRSHNEQFF.

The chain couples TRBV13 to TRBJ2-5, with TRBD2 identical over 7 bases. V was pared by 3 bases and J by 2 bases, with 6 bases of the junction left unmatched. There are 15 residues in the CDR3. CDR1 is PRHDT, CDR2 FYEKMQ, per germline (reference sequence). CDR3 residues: CASSFQTSAQETQYF. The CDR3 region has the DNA TGTGCCAGCAGCTTCCAAACTAGCGCGCAAGAGACCCAGTACTTC.